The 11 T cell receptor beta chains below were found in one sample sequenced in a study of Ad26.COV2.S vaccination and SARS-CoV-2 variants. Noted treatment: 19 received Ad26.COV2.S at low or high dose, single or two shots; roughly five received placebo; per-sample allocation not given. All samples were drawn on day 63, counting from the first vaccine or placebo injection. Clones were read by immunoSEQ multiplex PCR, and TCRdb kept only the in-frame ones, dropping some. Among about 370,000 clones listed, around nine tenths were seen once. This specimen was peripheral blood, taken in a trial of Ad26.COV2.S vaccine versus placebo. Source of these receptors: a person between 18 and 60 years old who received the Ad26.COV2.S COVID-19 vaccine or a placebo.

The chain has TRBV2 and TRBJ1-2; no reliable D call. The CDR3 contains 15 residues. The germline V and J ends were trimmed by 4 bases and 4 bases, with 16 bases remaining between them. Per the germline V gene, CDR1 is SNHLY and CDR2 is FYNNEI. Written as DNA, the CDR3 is TGTGCCAGCAGTGTAGGTTCTATAGGGATCTATGGCTACACCTTC. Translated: CASSVGSIGIYGYTF. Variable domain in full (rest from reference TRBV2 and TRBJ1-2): EPEVTQTPSHQVTQMGQEVILRCVPISNHLYFYWYRQILGQKVEFLVSFYNNEISEKSEIFDDQFSVERPDGSNFTLKIRSTKLEDSAMYFCASSVGSIGIYGYTFGSGTRLTVV.

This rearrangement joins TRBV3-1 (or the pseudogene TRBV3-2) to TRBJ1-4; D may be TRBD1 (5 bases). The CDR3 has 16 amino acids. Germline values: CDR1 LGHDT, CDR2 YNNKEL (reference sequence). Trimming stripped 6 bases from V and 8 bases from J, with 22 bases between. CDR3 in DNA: TGTGCCAGCAGTCAGAATCCGGCCAGGGAAGGCGAAAAACTGTTTTTT. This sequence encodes CASSQNPAREGEKLFF.

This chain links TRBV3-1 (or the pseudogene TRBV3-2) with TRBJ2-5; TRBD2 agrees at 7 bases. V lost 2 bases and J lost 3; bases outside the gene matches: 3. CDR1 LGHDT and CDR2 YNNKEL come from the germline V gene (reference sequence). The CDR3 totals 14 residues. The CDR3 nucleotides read TGTGCCAGCAGCCAACGGACTAGTGAAGAGACCCAGTACTTC. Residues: CASSQRTSEETQYF.

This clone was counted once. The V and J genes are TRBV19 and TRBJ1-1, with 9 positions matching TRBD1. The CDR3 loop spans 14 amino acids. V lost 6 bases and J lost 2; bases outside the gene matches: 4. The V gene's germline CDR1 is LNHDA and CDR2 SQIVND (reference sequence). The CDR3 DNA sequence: TGTGCCAGTAGGGTACAGGGGGCAAACACTGAAGCTTTCTTT. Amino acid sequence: CASRVQGANTEAFF.

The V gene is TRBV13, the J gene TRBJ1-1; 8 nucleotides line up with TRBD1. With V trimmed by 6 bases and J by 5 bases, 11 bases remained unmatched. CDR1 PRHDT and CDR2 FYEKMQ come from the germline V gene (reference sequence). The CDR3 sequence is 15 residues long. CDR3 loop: CASRYRGTASTEAFF. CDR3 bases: TGTGCCAGCAGATACAGGGGGACCGCAAGTACTGAAGCTTTCTTT.

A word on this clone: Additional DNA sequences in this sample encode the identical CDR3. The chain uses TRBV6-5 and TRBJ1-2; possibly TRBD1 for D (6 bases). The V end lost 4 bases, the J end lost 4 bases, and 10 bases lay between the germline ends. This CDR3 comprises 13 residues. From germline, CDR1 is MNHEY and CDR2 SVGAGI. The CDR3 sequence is CASSSGAVYGYTF. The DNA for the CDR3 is TGTGCCAGCAGTTCAGGGGCGGTCTATGGCTACACCTTC.

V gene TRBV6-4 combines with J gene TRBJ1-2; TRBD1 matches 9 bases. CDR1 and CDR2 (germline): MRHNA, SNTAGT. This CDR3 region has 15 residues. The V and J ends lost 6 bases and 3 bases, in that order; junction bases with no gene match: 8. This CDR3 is CASRYRDRVDYGYTF. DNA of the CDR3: TGTGCCAGCAGATACCGGGACAGGGTTGACTATGGCTACACCTTC.

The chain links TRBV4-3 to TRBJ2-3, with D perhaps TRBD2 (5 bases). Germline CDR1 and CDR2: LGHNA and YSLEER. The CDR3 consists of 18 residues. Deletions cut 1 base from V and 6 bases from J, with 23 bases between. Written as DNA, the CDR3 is TGCGCCAGCAGCCAAGCACTAGGTAGCGCGACTGGCGGGGATACGCAGTATTTT. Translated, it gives CASSQALGSATGGDTQYF.

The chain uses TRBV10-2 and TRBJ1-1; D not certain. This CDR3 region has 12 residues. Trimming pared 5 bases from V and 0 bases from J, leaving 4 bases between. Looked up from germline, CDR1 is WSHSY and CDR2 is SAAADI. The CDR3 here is CASSLLNTEAFF. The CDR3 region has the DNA TGCGCCAGCAGTTTGCTGAACACTGAAGCTTTCTTT.

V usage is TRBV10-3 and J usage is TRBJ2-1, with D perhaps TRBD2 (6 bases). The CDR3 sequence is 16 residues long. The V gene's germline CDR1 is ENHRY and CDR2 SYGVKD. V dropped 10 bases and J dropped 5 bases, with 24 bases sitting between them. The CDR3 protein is CATGERERIGDNEQFF. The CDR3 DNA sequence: TGTGCCACGGGGGAGAGGGAGCGGATAGGGGACAATGAGCAGTTCTTC.

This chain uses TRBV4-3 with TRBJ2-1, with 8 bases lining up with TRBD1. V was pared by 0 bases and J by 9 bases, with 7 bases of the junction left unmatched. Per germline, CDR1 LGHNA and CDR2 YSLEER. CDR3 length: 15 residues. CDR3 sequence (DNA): TGCGCCAGCAGCCAAGATCGGACAGGGCTCCTTGAGCAGTTCTTC. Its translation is CASSQDRTGLLEQFF.